The 19 T cell receptor beta chains below were found in one sample sequenced in a study of T cells in women clearing cervical HPV infection. Assay: immunoSEQ multiplex PCR; the TCRdb copy retains only in-frame clones and omits some. The table counts over 30,000 clones; 1.7% lies in the top ten. The sequenced sample consisted of blood buffy coat. The receptors derive from a woman aged 18 to 69 with a cervical HPV16 infection that either progressed to CIN3+ or cleared (not recorded which).

Remarks on this clone: The CDR3 is cut off 3 residues early in the read; its end comes from the germline J gene. The chain uses TRBV7-6 and TRBJ2-3, with TRBD1 matching over 11 bases. Germline CDR1 reads SGHVS; CDR2 reads FNYEAQ. The CDR3 totals 15 residues. This chain's CDR3 is CASSLEGTGGNTQYF. CDR3 DNA, as far as it was read: TGTGCCAGCAGCTTAGAGGGGACAGGGGGAAACACG.

Turning to this clone: With the read ending 3 residues before the CDR3 end, the germline J gene is used to fill in that end. The V call is TRBV11-3, the J call TRBJ2-7; 12 bases are shared with TRBD2. The CDR3 length is 15 residues. V was pared by 5 bases and J by 4 bases, with 6 bases of the junction left unmatched. From germline, CDR1 is SGHNT and CDR2 YENEEA. The sequenced part of the CDR3 DNA is TGTGCCAGCAGCCGCTCTAGCGGGGGGGTTTACGAG. Protein sequence: CASSRSSGGVYE. Given in full, the CDR3 is CASSRSSGGVYEQYF.

In regard to this clone: The sequenced fragment ends 3 residues before the CDR3 boundary, so the rest is inferred from the germline J gene. The gene calls are TRBV11-2 and TRBJ2-3; 8 bases line up with TRBD2. This CDR3 is 15 amino acids long. Germline trimming cut 5 bases from V and 2 bases from J; bases unmatched to any gene: 6. Germline V lookup: CDR1 SGHAT, CDR2 FQNNGV. The CDR3 loop reads CASSPIGGDTDTQYF. The part of the CDR3 DNA that was read is TGTGCCAGCAGCCCAATCGGGGGGGACACAGATACG. Combining the CDR3 with reference TRBV11-2 and TRBJ2-3 gives the whole variable domain EAGVAQSPRYKIIEKRQSVAFWCNPISGHATLYWYQQILGQGPKLLIQFQNNGVVDDSQLPKDRFSAERLKGVDSTLKIQPAKLEDSAVYLCASSPIGGDTDTQYFGPGTRLTVL.

As concerns this clone: The sequenced fragment ends 3 residues before the CDR3 boundary, so the rest is inferred from the germline J gene. The genes are TRBV7-2 and TRBJ2-1; a weak D match, TRBD2 (7 bases). Germline CDR1 is SGHTA and CDR2 is FQGNSA. The CDR3 is 14 residues long. Trimming pared 5 bases from V and 8 bases from J, leaving 16 bases between. The sequenced CDR3 bases are TGTGCCAGCAGCCGCTACCCGGGGGGCGATGAG. Amino acids: CASSRYPGGDE. The complete CDR3 sequence is CASSRYPGGDEQFF.

On this clone itself: The read comes to an end 3 residues before the CDR3 does, leaving the germline J gene to fill in the end. The chain is built from TRBV2 and TRBJ2-5; 8 bases are shared with TRBD2. This CDR3 is built from 15 residues. CDR1 is SNHLY, CDR2 FYNNEI, per germline. The sequenced part of the CDR3 DNA is TGTGCCAGCACCGAAAGGGCGGGGGGCCCCGGTACC. This sequence encodes CASTERAGGPGT. Given in full, the CDR3 is CASTERAGGPGTQYF.

As concerns this clone: The DNA ends 3 residues before the CDR3 does, and the rest of the CDR3 is filled in from the germline J gene. The chain employs TRBV2 and TRBJ1-6, with a tentative D call TRBD1 (5 bases). The CDR3 is made up of 14 amino acids. Germline V gene data show CDR1 as SNHLY and CDR2 as FYNNEI. V was pared by 6 bases and J by 2 bases, with 8 bases between. CDR3 sequence: CASSQGTYNSPLHF. CDR3 DNA, as far as it was read: TGTGCCAGCAGCCAGGGCACCTATAATTCACCC.

Remarks on this clone: Sequencing ends 3 residues short of the CDR3 end; the germline J gene provides the rest. The chain recombines TRBV4-1 with TRBJ1-1, with unresolved D. The CDR3 covers 15 residues. Germline V gene sequence: CDR1 MGHRA, CDR2 YSYEKL. This CDR3 is CASSQDRYTLPGAFF. The CDR3 bases that were read are TGCGCCAGCAGCCAAGATCGTTACACCCTGCCGGGG.

As regards this clone: With the read ending 3 residues before the CDR3 end, the germline J gene is used to fill in that end. The J gene is TRBJ1-1, the V gene TRBV19, with 9 bases aligning to TRBD1. With 2 bases clipped from V and 5 bases from J, the junction kept 12 bases outside the gene matches. CDR1 LNHDA and CDR2 SQIVND come from the germline V gene (reference sequence). The CDR3 is made up of 17 amino acids. The sequenced part of the CDR3 DNA is TGTGCCAGTAGTATACGCGGGCAGGGGACAGGGAGGACTGAA. As protein: CASSIRGQGTGRTE. In full, the CDR3 is CASSIRGQGTGRTEAFF.

A remark on this clone: From the germline J gene comes the end of the CDR3, since the read stops 3 residues before it. This chain joins TRBV7-2 and TRBJ2-3; TRBD1 agrees at 7 bases. Germline loops: CDR1 SGHTA, CDR2 FQGNSA. This CDR3 contains 13 residues. CDR3 DNA (partial): TGTGCCAGCAGCTACGGACAGGCCAGGGCG. This sequence encodes CASSYGQARA. The complete CDR3 reads CASSYGQARAQYF.

As concerns this clone: The read ends 3 residues early relative to the CDR3; the germline J gene fills the gap. The gene calls are TRBV20-1 and TRBJ2-1; TRBD1 or TRBD2 may be the D gene (6 bases each). V was trimmed by 5 bases and J by 8 bases, leaving 16 bases between them. From germline, CDR1 is DFQATT and CDR2 SNEGSKA (reference sequence). The CDR3 is 13 residues long. The CDR3 DNA, read in part, is TGCAGTGCTGCGGGACACCGGGTTGATGAG. Translated, it gives CSAAGHRVDE. The full CDR3 protein is CSAAGHRVDEQFF.

On this clone: The CDR3 end is not reached by the read, which stops 3 residues before it; the germline J gene fills it in. This chain links TRBV19 with TRBJ1-2, with a tentative D call TRBD1 (5 bases). The V and J ends lost 2 bases and 5 bases respectively, with 15 bases between them. This CDR3 comprises 15 residues. Germline V gene lookup returns CDR1 LNHDA and CDR2 SQIVND (reference sequence). Here the CDR3 reads CASSISAPRGYGYTF. Partial CDR3 DNA: TGTGCCAGTAGTATATCGGCACCCCGGGGGTATGGC.

In the case of this clone: The same CDR3 is also encoded by other DNA sequences in this sample. CDR3 amino acids: CSARQGMNTEAFF. CDR3 bases read: TGCAGTGCGAGACAGGGGATGAACACTGAA. J is TRBJ1-1 and V is TRBV20-1; 8 nucleotides line up with TRBD1. The read terminates 3 residues before the CDR3 end, so the remaining end is supplied by the germline J gene. The CDR3 is 13 residues long. Unmatched junction bases numbered 3, after V lost 6 bases and J lost 0 bases. Germline V gives CDR1 DFQATT, CDR2 SNEGSKA (reference sequence).

Points on this clone: The read ends 3 residues before the CDR3 terminus; that terminus is restored from the germline J gene. V usage is TRBV4-1 and J usage is TRBJ2-7; 7 nucleotides line up with TRBD1. CDR3 length: 16 residues. The V segment lost 2 bases and the J segment 3 bases; nucleotides outside the gene matches: 10. In germline, CDR1 is MGHRA, CDR2 YSYEKL. The CDR3: CASSQTLSGQHYEQYF. The CDR3 DNA, read in part, is TGCGCCAGCAGCCAAACCTTATCGGGACAGCACTACGAG.

Points on this clone: The read terminates 3 residues before the CDR3 end, so the remaining end is supplied by the germline J gene. V is TRBV2 and J is TRBJ2-2; the D gene is possibly TRBD2 (6 bases). Germline CDR1 and CDR2: SNHLY and FYNNEI. This CDR3 spans 16 amino acids. V was trimmed by 7 bases and J by 1 base, leaving 16 bases between them. CDR3: CASTASAGLNTGELFF. The DNA read from the CDR3 is TGTGCCAGCACCGCATCGGCGGGACTGAACACCGGGGAG.

Regarding this clone: The read ends 3 residues shy of where the CDR3 ends; the end is completed using the germline J gene. V is TRBV19 and J is TRBJ1-2, with TRBD1 matching over 9 bases. The CDR3 is 14 amino acids. Germline CDR1 LNHDA, CDR2 SQIVND (reference sequence). CDR3: CAIAIGQGKNIYTF. The sequenced part of the CDR3 DNA is TGTGCCATCGCGATCGGACAGGGGAAAAACATC.

In regard to this clone: Coverage ceases 3 residues before the CDR3 finishes, and the germline J gene fills in the end. The chain links TRBV10-3 to TRBJ2-3; 11 bases line up with TRBD2. Germline loops: CDR1 ENHRY, CDR2 SYGVKD. This CDR3 is built from 16 residues. The V gene end was trimmed by 3 bases and the J gene end by 0 bases; junction bases not matched to a gene: 2. The CDR3 DNA, read in part, is TGTGCCATCAGTGAACTAGCGGGGGCCAGCACAGATACG. Translating gives CAISELAGASTDT. The entire CDR3 sequence reads CAISELAGASTDTQYF.

On this clone itself: The read falls 3 residues short of the CDR3 end, and the missing part is taken from the germline J gene. The V and J genes are TRBV5-1 and TRBJ1-4, with TRBD1 identical over 9 bases. This CDR3 has 15 amino acids. The germline V gene encodes CDR1 SGHRS and CDR2 YFSETQ. V lost 3 bases and J lost 8; bases outside the gene matches: 8. The covered CDR3 bases are TGCGCCAGCAGCTCACCGGGACAGGGAGGAGAAAAA. Amino acid sequence: CASSSPGQGGEK. The full CDR3 is CASSSPGQGGEKLFF. Supplemented by reference TRBV5-1 and TRBJ1-4, the full variable domain reads KAGVTQTPRYLIKTRGQQVTLSCSPISGHRSVSWYQQTPGQGLQFLFEYFSETQRNKGNFPGRFSGRQFSNSRSEMNVSTLELGDSALYLCASSSPGQGGEKLFFGSGTQLSVL.

Concerning this clone itself: The CDR3 end is not reached by the read, which stops 3 residues before it; the germline J gene fills it in. The rearrangement uses TRBV6-4 and TRBJ1-4; 8 nucleotides align to TRBD1. The CDR3 length is 14 residues. CDR1 is MRHNA, CDR2 SNTAGT, per germline. CDR3 sequence: CASRPDRDGSPLFF. The CDR3 bases that were read are TGTGCCAGCAGGCCGGACAGGGACGGTTCACCA.

Details on this clone: The read comes to an end 3 residues before the CDR3 does, leaving the germline J gene to fill in the end. This chain links TRBV19 with TRBJ1-2; D not resolved. CDR1 LNHDA and CDR2 SQIVND come from the germline V gene (reference sequence). The CDR3 sequence is 13 residues long. CDR3 DNA (partial): TGTGCCAGTAGTCGCGGATACTCCTACGAC. It yields the protein CASSRGYSYD. The complete CDR3 reads CASSRGYSYDYTF.